This T cell receptor (beta chain) was retrieved from a study of OX40 agonist ivuxolimab in advanced cancers. Study results and limitations: Several nonresponders also turned out to have low normalized T-cell clonal expansion.

In the case of this clone: Its cognate antigen is unknown.

The CDR3 spans 12 residues. V was pared by 2 bases and J by 4 bases, with 6 bases between. Germline CDR1 and CDR2: SGHTA and FQGNSA. Produced via immunoSEQ multiplex PCR; TCRdb's table is partial and in-frame only. The table records over 45,000 clones, 82% of them present only once. The sequencing used CD4+ or CD8+ T cells sorted from blood, collected in a trial of the OX40 agonist ivuxolimab. The TCR sequence derives from an adult with an advanced solid tumor such as melanoma, head and neck, liver or kidney cancer. The chain couples TRBV7-2 to TRBJ2-7; the D is unclear. The CDR3 DNA follows: TGTGCCAGCAGCTTATACAATTACGAGCAGTACTTC. Translated, it gives CASSLYNYEQYF.